These 4 T cell receptor beta chains were sequenced from one sample in a study of blood T cell repertoires in COVID-19. Measured with immunoSEQ multiplex PCR; TCRdb has only the in-frame clones, and not every one. The sample lists over 90,000 clones; approximately 91% were seen once. The sample comprised peripheral blood. The source is a woman aged 70-85 years with acute or convalescent COVID-19.

The gene calls are TRBV19 and TRBJ1-2; 7 bases agree with TRBD1. The CDR3 length is 16 residues. Losses at the gene ends were 7 bases for V and 0 bases for J; bases not matched to a gene: 11. CDR1 LNHDA and CDR2 SQIVND come from the germline V gene (reference sequence). CDR3 amino acids: CASTLSRDRANYGYTF. CDR3 in DNA: TGTGCCAGTACCCTTTCGCGGGACAGAGCTAACTATGGCTACACCTTC.

V and J are TRBV5-8 and TRBJ2-3; the D gene is possibly TRBD1 (5 bases). The V end was cut by 1 base, the J end by 0 bases, with 9 bases between. The CDR3 runs 15 residues. Per the germline V gene, CDR1 is SGHTS and CDR2 is YDEGEE. The CDR3 here is CASSLQGTSTDTQYF. As DNA, the CDR3 is TGTGCCAGCAGCTTGCAGGGAACTAGCACAGATACGCAGTATTTT.

The J gene is TRBJ2-7, the V gene TRBV28; D is possibly TRBD1 (6 bases). There are 14 residues in the CDR3. Germline loops: CDR1 MDHEN, CDR2 SYDVKM. Trimming cost V 8 bases and J 5 bases, with 19 bases left between them. DNA of the CDR3: TGTGCCAGCCGGGGTACAGGGATCTCGCACGAGCAGTACTTC. Amino acids: CASRGTGISHEQYF.

The genes are TRBV7-2 and TRBJ1-1, with D perhaps matching TRBD1 (6 bases). Per the germline V gene, CDR1 is SGHTA and CDR2 is FQGNSA. The CDR3 runs to 14 residues. The V end was cut by 5 bases, the J end by 5 bases, with 15 bases between. The CDR3 region is CASSPIITGTEAFF. The CDR3 nucleotides are TGTGCCAGCAGCCCGATTATAACAGGGACTGAAGCTTTCTTT.